These 10 T cell receptor beta chains originate from one sample sequenced in a study of blood T cells in healthy people across ages. The second PCR ran roughly 6 to 11 cycles with a sample-barcoded 5' primer and J-beta primers. One entry per CDR3 protein, called by TCRdb with MiXCR from the 5' RACE reads. There are around 800,000 distinct CDR3 sequences in the sample; around 43% occur only once, and approximately 19% lies in the top ten. Sequencing was carried out using blood. The receptor source for this set is a man aged 55-75 years in good health.

The chain uses TRBV15 and TRBJ2-3; D is perhaps TRBD1 or TRBD2 (6 bases each). The V gene's germline CDR1 is LNHNV and CDR2 YYDKDF (reference sequence). With 4 bases removed from V and 0 bases from J, the gap between germline ends came to 11 bases. This CDR3 region has 15 residues. CDR3 in amino acids: CATSIRGQSTDTQYF. Here the CDR3 DNA reads TGTGCCACCAGCATACGGGGGCAAAGCACAGATACGCAGTATTTT.

V is TRBV2 and J is TRBJ2-4; D ambiguous. CDR3 length: 13 residues. With 8 bases removed from V and 13 bases from J, the gap between germline ends came to 21 bases. Germline values: CDR1 SNHLY, CDR2 FYNNEI. The CDR3 here is CASQMISSNEQYF. CDR3 DNA sequence: TGTGCCAGCCAGATGATTAGTAGTAATGAGCAGTACTTC.

This clonotype came up many times. The germline gene is not matched at one end of the junction; a read error may be the cause. V gene TRBV10-2 combines with J gene TRBJ2-3; D remains unclear. Germline loops: CDR1 WSHSY, CDR2 SAAADI. The CDR3 has 12 amino acids. CDR3: CASSSPPDTQYF. The CDR3 nucleotides are TGTGCCAGCAGTTCCCCCCCCGATACGCAGTATTTT.

The chain recombines TRBV6-2 or TRBV6-3 with TRBJ2-7; D gene unclear. Germline CDR1 MNHEY, CDR2 SVGEGT. The CDR3 runs 12 residues. V was cut by 6 bases and J by 6 bases, with 12 bases left in between. CDR3 amino acids: CASSYNRAEQYF. The CDR3 DNA reads as TGTGCCAGCAGCTATAACCGGGCCGAGCAGTACTTC.

V gene TRBV4-3 combines with J gene TRBJ2-5; D is undetermined. The end of the DNA fits TRBJ2-7 better, so the J call may be wrong. CDR3 length: 16 residues. Germline V gives CDR1 LGHNA, CDR2 YSLEER. This chain's CDR3 is CASSQEVGEGSYEQYF. Here the CDR3 DNA reads TGCGCCAGCAGCCAAGAGGTTGGGGAAGGGTCCTACGAGCAGTACTTC.

This clonotype was detected only a few times. The chain recombines TRBV20-1 with TRBJ2-5; tentatively, D is TRBD2 (7 bases). Deletions cut 1 base from V and 12 bases from J, with 18 bases between. The germline V gene encodes CDR1 DFQATT and CDR2 SNEGSKA (reference sequence). The CDR3 loop spans 13 amino acids. The CDR3 nucleotides read TGCAGTGCTAGAGGCTCGCCCCGGGGGGCGGAGTACTTC. Translating it yields CSARGSPRGAEYF.

The chain recombines TRBV21-1 with TRBJ2-1; the table's D call TRBD1 went unverified against the DNA. TRBV21-1 is designated a pseudogene. The CDR3 loop spans 17 amino acids. The CDR3: CASSPGGWDKGNNEQFF. CDR3 in DNA: TGTGCCAGCAGCCCCGGTGGATGGGACAAGGGCAACAATGAGCAGTTCTTC.

This chain joins TRBV7-2 and TRBJ2-4, with 8 bases fitting TRBD2. V lost 4 bases and J lost 2; bases outside the gene matches: 4. CDR1 and CDR2 (germline): SGHTA, FQGNSA. CDR3 length: 15 residues. Written as DNA, the CDR3 is TGTGCCAGCAGCTACACGGGGGGGCCCAAAAACATTCAGTACTTC. Translation: CASSYTGGPKNIQYF.

V usage is TRBV4-3 and J usage is TRBJ2-6; D remains unclear. The V gene's germline CDR1 is LGHNA and CDR2 YSLEER. This CDR3 contains 16 residues. With 0 bases removed from V and 0 bases from J, the gap between germline ends came to 6 bases. CDR3 nucleotides: TGCGCCAGCAGCCAAGAAGGGAACTCTGGGGCCAACGTCCTGACTTTC. Translating gives CASSQEGNSGANVLTF.

This clonotype was counted a single time. The chain links TRBV6-1 to TRBJ2-1, with 8 nucleotides matching TRBD1. V shed 7 bases, J shed 1 base, and the junction held 12 bases outside the gene matches. The germline V gene encodes CDR1 MNHNS and CDR2 SASEGT. The CDR3 runs to 17 residues. CDR3 region: CASTRDRWSLSYNEQFF. CDR3 nucleotides: TGTGCCAGCACCCGGGACAGGTGGAGTCTTTCCTACAATGAGCAGTTCTTC.